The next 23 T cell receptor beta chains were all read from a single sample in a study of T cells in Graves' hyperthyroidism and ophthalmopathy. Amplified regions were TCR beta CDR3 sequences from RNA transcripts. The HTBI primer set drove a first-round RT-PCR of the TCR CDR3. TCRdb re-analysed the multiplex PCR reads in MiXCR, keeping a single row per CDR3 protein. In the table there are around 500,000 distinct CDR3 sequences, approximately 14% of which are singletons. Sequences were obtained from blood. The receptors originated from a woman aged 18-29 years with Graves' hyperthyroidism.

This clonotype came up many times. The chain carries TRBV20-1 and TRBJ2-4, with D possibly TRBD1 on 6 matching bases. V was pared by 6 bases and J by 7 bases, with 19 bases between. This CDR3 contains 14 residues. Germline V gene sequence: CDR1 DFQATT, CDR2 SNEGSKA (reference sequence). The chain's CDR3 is CSAQTGGDTNIQYF. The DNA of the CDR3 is TGCAGTGCACAGACAGGTGGCGATACTAACATTCAGTACTTC.

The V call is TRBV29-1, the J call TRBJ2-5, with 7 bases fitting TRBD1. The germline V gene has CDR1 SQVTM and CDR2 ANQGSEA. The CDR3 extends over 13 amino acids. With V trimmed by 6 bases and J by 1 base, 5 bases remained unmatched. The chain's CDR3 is CSVDDRVQETQYF. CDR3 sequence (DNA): TGCAGCGTAGACGACAGGGTCCAAGAGACCCAGTACTTC.

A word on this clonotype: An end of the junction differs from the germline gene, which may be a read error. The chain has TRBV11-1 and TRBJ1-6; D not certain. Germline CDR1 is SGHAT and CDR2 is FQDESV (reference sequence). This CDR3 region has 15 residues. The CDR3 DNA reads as TGTGCCAGCAGCTTAGGCCTCCTGGGGAATTTACCCCTCCACTTT. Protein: CASSLGLLGNLPLHF.

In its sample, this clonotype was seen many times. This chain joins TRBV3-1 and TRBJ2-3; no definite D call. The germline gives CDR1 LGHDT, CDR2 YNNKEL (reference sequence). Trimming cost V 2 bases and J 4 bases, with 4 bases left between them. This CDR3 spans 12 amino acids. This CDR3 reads CASSQHADTQYF. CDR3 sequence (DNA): TGTGCCAGCAGCCAACACGCAGATACGCAGTATTTT.

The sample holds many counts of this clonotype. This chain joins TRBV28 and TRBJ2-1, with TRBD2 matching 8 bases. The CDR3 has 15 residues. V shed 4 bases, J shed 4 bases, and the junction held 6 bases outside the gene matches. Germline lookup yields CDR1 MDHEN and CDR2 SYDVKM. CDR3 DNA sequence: TGTGCCAGCAGTTCCCCGGGACTAGATTACAATGAGCAGTTCTTC. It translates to CASSSPGLDYNEQFF.

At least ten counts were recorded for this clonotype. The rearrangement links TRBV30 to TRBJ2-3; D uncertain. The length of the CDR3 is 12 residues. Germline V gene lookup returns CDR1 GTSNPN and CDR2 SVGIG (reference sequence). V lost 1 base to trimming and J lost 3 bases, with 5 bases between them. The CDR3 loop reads CAWSASTDTQYF. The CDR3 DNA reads TGTGCCTGGAGTGCAAGTACAGATACGCAGTATTTT. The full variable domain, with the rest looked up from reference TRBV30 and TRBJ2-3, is SQTIHQWPATLVQPVGSPLSLECTVEGTSNPNLYWYRQAAGRGLQLLFYSVGIGQISSEVPQNLSASRPQDRQFILSSKKLLLSDSGFYLCAWSASTDTQYFGPGTRLTVL.

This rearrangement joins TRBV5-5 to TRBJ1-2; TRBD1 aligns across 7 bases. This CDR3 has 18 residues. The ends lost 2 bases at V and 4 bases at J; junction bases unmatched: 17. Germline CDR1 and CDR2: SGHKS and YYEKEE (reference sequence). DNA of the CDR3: TGTGCCAGCAGCTTTTCCCCCGAAACAGGGGAAGCGGTCTATGGCTACACCTTC. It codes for CASSFSPETGEAVYGYTF.

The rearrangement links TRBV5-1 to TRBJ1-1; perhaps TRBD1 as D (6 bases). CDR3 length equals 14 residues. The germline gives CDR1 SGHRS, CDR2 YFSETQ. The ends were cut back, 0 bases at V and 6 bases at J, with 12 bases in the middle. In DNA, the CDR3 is TGCGCCAGCAGCTTGGGGGGGGCGGTTGCTGAAGCTTTCTTT. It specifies CASSLGGAVAEAFF.

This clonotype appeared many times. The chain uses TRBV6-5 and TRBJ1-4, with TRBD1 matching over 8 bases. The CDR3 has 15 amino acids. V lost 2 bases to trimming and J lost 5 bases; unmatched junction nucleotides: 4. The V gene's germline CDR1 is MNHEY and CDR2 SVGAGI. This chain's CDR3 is CASSYDRQGNEKLFF. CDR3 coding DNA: TGTGCCAGCAGTTACGATCGACAGGGGAATGAAAAACTGTTTTTT.

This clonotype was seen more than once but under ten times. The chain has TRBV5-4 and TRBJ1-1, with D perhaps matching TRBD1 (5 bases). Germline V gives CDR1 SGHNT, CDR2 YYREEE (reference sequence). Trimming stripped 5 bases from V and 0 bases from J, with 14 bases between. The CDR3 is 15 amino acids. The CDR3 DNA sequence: TGTGCCAGCAGATTCGACCGGGACGTGAACACTGAAGCTTTCTTT. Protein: CASRFDRDVNTEAFF.

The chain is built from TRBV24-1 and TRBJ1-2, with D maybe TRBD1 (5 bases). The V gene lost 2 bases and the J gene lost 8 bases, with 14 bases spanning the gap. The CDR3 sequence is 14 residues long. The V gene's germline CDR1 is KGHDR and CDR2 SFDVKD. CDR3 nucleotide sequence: TGTGCCACCAGTGATTCCGGCAGGGCTGGCGGCTACACCTTC. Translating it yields CATSDSGRAGGYTF.

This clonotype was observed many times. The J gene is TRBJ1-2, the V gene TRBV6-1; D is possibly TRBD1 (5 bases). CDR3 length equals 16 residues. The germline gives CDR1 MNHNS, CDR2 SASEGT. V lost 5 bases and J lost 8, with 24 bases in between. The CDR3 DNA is TGTGCCAGCAGTTTAAATCAAATCGGGGCAGAGAGGGGCTACACCTTC. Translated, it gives CASSLNQIGAERGYTF.

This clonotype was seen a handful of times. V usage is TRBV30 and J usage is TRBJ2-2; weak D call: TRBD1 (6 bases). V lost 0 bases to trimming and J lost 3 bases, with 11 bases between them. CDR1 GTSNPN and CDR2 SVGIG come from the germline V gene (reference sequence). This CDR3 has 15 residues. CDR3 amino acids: CAWSVRGSDTGELFF. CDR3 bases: TGTGCCTGGAGTGTAAGGGGGAGCGACACCGGGGAGCTGTTTTTT.

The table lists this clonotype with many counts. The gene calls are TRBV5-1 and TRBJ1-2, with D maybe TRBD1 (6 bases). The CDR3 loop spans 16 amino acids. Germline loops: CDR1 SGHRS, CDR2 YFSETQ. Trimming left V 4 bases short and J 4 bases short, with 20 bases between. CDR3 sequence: CASSRNRDIDPYGYTF. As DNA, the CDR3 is TGCGCCAGCAGCCGAAACCGGGACATAGACCCCTATGGCTACACCTTC. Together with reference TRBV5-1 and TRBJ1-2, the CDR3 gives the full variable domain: KAGVTQTPRYLIKTRGQQVTLSCSPISGHRSVSWYQQTPGQGLQFLFEYFSETQRNKGNFPGRFSGRQFSNSRSEMNVSTLELGDSALYLCASSRNRDIDPYGYTFGSGTRLTVV.

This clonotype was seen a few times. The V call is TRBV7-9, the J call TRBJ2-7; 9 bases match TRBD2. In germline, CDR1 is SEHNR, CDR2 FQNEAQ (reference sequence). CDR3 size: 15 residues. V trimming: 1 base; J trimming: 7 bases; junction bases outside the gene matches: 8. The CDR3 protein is CASSLVVGLAAEQYF. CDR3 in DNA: TGTGCCAGCAGCTTAGTCGTGGGACTAGCAGCTGAGCAGTACTTC.

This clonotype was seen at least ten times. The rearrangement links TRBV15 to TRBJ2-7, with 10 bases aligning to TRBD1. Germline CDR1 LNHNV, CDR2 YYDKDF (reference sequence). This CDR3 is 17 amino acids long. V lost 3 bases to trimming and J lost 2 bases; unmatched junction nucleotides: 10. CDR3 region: CATSRAGTGEGTYEQYF. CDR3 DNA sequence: TGTGCCACCAGCAGGGCCGGGACAGGGGAAGGTACCTACGAGCAGTACTTC.

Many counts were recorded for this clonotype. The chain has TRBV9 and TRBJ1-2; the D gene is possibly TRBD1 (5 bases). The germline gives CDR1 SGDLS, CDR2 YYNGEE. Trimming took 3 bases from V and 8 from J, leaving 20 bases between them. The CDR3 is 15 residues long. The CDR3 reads CASSAGTYTRGGYTF. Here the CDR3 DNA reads TGTGCCAGCAGCGCTGGGACCTACACTCGGGGAGGCTACACCTTC. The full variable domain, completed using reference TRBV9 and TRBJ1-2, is DSGVTQTPKHLITATGQRVTLRCSPRSGDLSVYWYQQSLDQGLQFLIQYYNGEERAKGNILERFSAQQFPDLHSELNLSSLELGDSALYFCASSAGTYTRGGYTFGSGTRLTVV.

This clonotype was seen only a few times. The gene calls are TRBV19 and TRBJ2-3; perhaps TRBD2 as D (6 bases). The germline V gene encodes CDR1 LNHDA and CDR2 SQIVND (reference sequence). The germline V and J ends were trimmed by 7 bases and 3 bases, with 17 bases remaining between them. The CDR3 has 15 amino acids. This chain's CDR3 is CASTWSGRSTDTQYF. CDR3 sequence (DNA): TGTGCCAGTACATGGTCAGGGAGGTCGACAGATACGCAGTATTTT.

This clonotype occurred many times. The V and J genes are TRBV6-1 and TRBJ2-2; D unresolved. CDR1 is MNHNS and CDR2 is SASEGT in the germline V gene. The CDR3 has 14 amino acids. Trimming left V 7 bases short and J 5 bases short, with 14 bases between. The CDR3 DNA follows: TGTGCCAGCAATGGTAACCCTGAGACCGGGGAGCTGTTTTTT. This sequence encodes CASNGNPETGELFF.

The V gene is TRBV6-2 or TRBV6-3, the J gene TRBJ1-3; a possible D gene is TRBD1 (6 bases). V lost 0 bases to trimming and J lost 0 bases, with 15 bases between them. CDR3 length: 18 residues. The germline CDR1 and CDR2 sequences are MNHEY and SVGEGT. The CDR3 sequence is CASSYSRGAPSSGNTIYF. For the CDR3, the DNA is TGTGCCAGCAGTTACTCGAGGGGGGCCCCTTCCTCTGGAAACACCATATATTTT.

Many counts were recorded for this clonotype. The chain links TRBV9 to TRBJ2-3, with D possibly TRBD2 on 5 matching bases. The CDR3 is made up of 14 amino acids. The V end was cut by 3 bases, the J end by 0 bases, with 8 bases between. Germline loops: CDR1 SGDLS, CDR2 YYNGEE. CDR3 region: CASSARTSTDTQYF. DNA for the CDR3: TGTGCCAGCAGCGCTCGGACTAGCACAGATACGCAGTATTTT.

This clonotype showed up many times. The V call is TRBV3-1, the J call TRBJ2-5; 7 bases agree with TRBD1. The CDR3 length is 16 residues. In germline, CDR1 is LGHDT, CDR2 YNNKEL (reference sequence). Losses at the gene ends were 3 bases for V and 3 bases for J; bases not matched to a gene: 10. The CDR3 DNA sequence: TGTGCCAGCAGCCAGGCCTACGGGACAGACAAAGAGACCCAGTACTTC. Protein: CASSQAYGTDKETQYF.

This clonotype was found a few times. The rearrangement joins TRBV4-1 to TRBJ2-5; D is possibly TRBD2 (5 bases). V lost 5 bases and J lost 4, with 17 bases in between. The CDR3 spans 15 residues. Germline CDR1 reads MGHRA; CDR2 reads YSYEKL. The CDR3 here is CASSKPAQGRETQYF. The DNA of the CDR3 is TGCGCCAGCAGCAAACCTGCGCAAGGGAGAGAGACCCAGTACTTC.